The 8 T cell receptor beta chains presented below share a single source sample, sequenced in a study of technical replicates of blood from several donors. The assay was immunoSEQ multiplex PCR, and TCRdb's table has in-frame clones only and misses some. The sample records about 54,000 clones, about 93% being singletons. Sample: T cells isolated from PBMCs. The receptors shown here come from a human donor in good health.

The chain carries TRBV10-2 and TRBJ2-4, with a possible D match to TRBD1 (6 bases). Germline lookup yields CDR1 WSHSY and CDR2 SAAADI. Trimming shortened V by 3 bases and J by 6 bases, and 6 bases separated the two germline ends. The CDR3 runs 12 residues. This CDR3 reads CASSDRGNIQYF. The CDR3 DNA sequence: TGCGCCAGCAGTGACAGGGGAAACATTCAGTACTTC.

V is TRBV14 and J is TRBJ2-1; 11 nucleotides agree with TRBD2. CDR3 length equals 18 residues. Trimming removed 4 bases from V and 0 bases from J; junction bases left unmatched: 8. CDR1 and CDR2 (germline): SGHDN, FVKESK. The CDR3 bases are TGTGCCAGCAGCCGCCTATTACTAGCGGGAGACTCCTACAATGAGCAGTTCTTC. As protein: CASSRLLLAGDSYNEQFF.

The chain combines TRBV11-2 with TRBJ2-6, with D uncertain. Trimming shortened V by 0 bases and J by 1 base, and 10 bases separated the two germline ends. The germline V gene encodes CDR1 SGHAT and CDR2 FQNNGV. CDR3 length: 17 amino acids. DNA for the CDR3: TGTGCCAGCAGCTTAGAACTTTACTCGTCTGGGGCCAACGTCCTGACTTTC. It is translated as CASSLELYSSGANVLTF.

V usage is TRBV5-1 and J usage is TRBJ2-1; 7 bases are shared with TRBD1. Germline V CDR1 and CDR2: SGHRS, YFSETQ. J lost 6 bases, V lost 0 bases, and 3 bases had no gene match. The CDR3 has 14 residues. The chain's CDR3 is CASSLGQGLNEQFF. The CDR3 region has the DNA TGCGCCAGCAGCTTGGGACAGGGTCTCAATGAGCAGTTCTTC.

The chain links TRBV5-4 to TRBJ2-1, with 13 positions matching TRBD2. The germline CDR1 and CDR2 sequences are SGHNT and YYREEE (reference sequence). The CDR3 loop spans 17 amino acids. The V segment lost 4 bases and the J segment 3 bases; nucleotides outside the gene matches: 7. This CDR3 is CASSGTSGTSVYNEQFF. CDR3 DNA sequence: TGTGCCAGCAGCGGGACTAGCGGGACAAGTGTCTACAATGAGCAGTTCTTC.

V usage is TRBV5-1 and J usage is TRBJ2-2, with 11 bases fitting TRBD1. Trimming took 4 bases from V and 5 from J; bases not matched to a gene: 4. This CDR3 spans 15 amino acids. Germline V CDR1 and CDR2: SGHRS, YFSETQ. The CDR3 coding sequence is TGCGCCAGCAGCCCGGACAGGGGGCATACCGGGGAGCTGTTTTTT. It codes for CASSPDRGHTGELFF.

This chain connects TRBV20-1 to TRBJ2-7, with a tentative D call TRBD1 (5 bases). The germline V and J ends were trimmed by 3 bases and 6 bases, with 9 bases remaining between them. From germline, CDR1 is DFQATT and CDR2 SNEGSKA (reference sequence). This CDR3 has 11 residues. DNA for the CDR3: TGCAGTGCTAGCCGGACACGCGAGCAGTACTTC. The encoded protein is CSASRTREQYF.

V is TRBV7-9 and J is TRBJ1-4; maybe TRBD1 (6 bases). V gave up 4 bases and J gave up 2 bases, with 11 bases separating them. CDR3 length equals 15 residues. Germline CDR1 SEHNR, CDR2 FQNEAQ (reference sequence). CDR3 residues: CASSSGTTTNEKLFF. The CDR3 nucleotides read TGTGCCAGCAGCTCCGGGACAACGACTAATGAAAAACTGTTTTTT.